This T cell receptor (beta chain) comes out of a study of spatial heterogeneity in lung cancer. Study information: The study observed each unique TCR and UMI combination more than ten times on average in raw reads.

TCRdb passed the 5' RACE reads through MiXCR, listing each CDR3 protein once. The sample gives over a thousand distinct CDR3 sequences, roughly a quarter of which show up once; under 20% is in the top ten. Time point: sample taken at primary tumor resection. A total of approximately 70 untreated early-stage non-small cell lung cancer patients served as donors. The sequence derives from a female donor with early-stage non-small cell lung cancer. Source: normal lung tissue next to the tumor, taken at surgery.

The chain's CDR3 is CASSRGGNPNEQFF. CDR3 nucleotides: TGTGCCAGCAGCCGAGGAGGGAACCCCAATGAGCAGTTCTTC. The chain links TRBV7-2 to TRBJ2-1, with D maybe TRBD2 (6 bases). The V gene's germline CDR1 is SGHTA and CDR2 FQGNSA. V was shortened by 5 bases and J by 6 bases, with 14 bases between the two germline ends. This CDR3 is built from 14 residues.